This T cell receptor (beta chain) was captured by sequencing in a study of blood T cell repertoires in COVID-19 (TCRdb year 2020). Study-wide context: Samples covering the acute and convalescent phases of COVID-19 were provided by collaborators in the United States, Italy and Spain. Samples came from the ongoing ImmuneRACE study (first 160 participants) plus 1,254 subjects from 6 global collaborators. The repertoires were released in a freely available public database meant as a resource for research on the immune response to SARS-CoV-2. Nearly every sample came with metadata listing a de-identified subject ID, COVID-19 status, age in years and sex. The material from the prospective study consisted of cDNA or gDNA derived from T cells, B-cell-depleted T cells, or PBMCs. Deeply sampled blood TCRbeta repertoires from subjects exposed to, actively infected with, or recovered from COVID-19 were included in the dataset. Where available, HLA class I and class II types were taken from metadata supplied by the sample provider and were not determined by assay-based typing. What the authors observed across the whole study: How much clinical and demographic metadata was included differed by source and by participant, and the metadata was provided uncurated.

Concerning this clone itself: The clone's antigen remains unknown. One base away there is no much larger clone; base qualities are not given.

Between the V and J ends, shortened by 1 base and 7 bases respectively, the junction contains 13 bases. Taken from cysteine to phenylalanine, the CDR3 has 15 residues. Only the CDR3 part of the read is kept: 45 bases, read in frame from the first base. The germline V gene gives CDR1 as MNHNS and CDR2 as SASEGT. TCRbeta CDR3 regions were amplified from genomic DNA by means of the immunoSEQ Assay, a bias-controlled multiplex PCR. On the authors' methods: Nucleated cell counts per sample were estimated from amplification of reference gene primers within the assay. Sequence reads were collapsed and filtered to measure the absolute abundance of every unique TCRbeta CDR3 rearrangement. For each sample, productive Simpson clonality was calculated by taking the square root of Simpson's diversity index across productive rearrangements. The table comes from immuneACCESS by way of TCRdb, which keeps in-frame sequences with V and J called. Part of the clones is missing from these tables; in studies checked, under half for an unresolved V gene and the rest for unknown reasons. The DNA was the basis for D and trimming; V, J and clone size are from that table. This sample holds 30,000 to 40,000 clones; around 85% were observed only once. Around 5% of the sample belongs to the ten largest clones.

Collaborating institutions collected whole blood in K2EDTA tubes following their own protocols. Collaborator samples were shipped for TCRbeta analysis as frozen whole blood, isolated PBMCs, or DNA extracted from either sample type. The sequenced material came from peripheral blood. This receptor was taken from a woman older than 75 with active or convalescent COVID-19. The sequence is built from TRBV6-1 and TRBJ1-4, and possibly TRBD1, on 5 matching bases. Read as DNA, the sequence is TGTGCCAGCAGTGAAGGGGGCCACGGCGGTGAAAAACTGTTTTTT. This is translated as CASSEGGHGGEKLFF.